The clone carrying this TCR beta chain appeared a few times. Its antigen is unknown. Individually, cDNA molecules had unique molecular identifiers attached to them. Via MiXCR, TCRdb re-called the 5' RACE reads, giving one row per CDR3 protein. The sample comprises 60,000 or so distinct CDR3 sequences, around 9.3% of which are singletons, and around 3.6% rests with the top ten. These data come from a study of early T cells in non-severe SARS-CoV-2 infection. Study in general: Sequencing targeted bulk RNA from unsorted whole blood, leaving chains unpaired. Study-wide results and caveats: VDJdb-based annotation leaned toward anti-spike CD8 responses and missed private and CD4 specificities.

The CDR3 has 16 residues. The origin of this receptor is an adult who was a healthcare worker with PCR-confirmed SARS-CoV-2 infection or an uninfected control (not recorded which). The specimen comprised whole blood, sampled at baseline. The rearrangement joins TRBV21-1 to TRBJ2-4; TRBD1, the table's D call, was not compared with the DNA. TRBV21-1 is given as a pseudogene. The CDR3: CASSPRDRRAKNIQYF. The CDR3 nucleotides are TGTGCCAGCAGCCCTAGAGACAGGAGGGCCAAAAACATTCAGTACTTC.